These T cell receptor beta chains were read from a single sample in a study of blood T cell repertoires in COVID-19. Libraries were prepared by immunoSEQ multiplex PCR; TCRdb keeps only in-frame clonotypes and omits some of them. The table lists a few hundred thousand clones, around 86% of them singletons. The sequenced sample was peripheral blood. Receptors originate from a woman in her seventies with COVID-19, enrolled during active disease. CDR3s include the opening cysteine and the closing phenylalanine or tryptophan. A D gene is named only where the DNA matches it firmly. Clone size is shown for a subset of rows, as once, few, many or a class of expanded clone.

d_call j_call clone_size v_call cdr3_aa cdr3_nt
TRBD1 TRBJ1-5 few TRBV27 CASRRQGASNQPQHF TGTGCCAGCAGAAGACAGGGGGCCAGCAATCAGCCCCAGCATTTT
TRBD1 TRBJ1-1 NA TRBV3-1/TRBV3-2 CASSLGTANTEAFF TGTGCCAGCAGCCTAGGGACAGCGAACACTGAAGCTTTCTTT
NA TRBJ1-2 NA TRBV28 CASCLRGNYGYTF TGTGCCAGCTGCCTCAGGGGAAACTATGGCTACACCTTC
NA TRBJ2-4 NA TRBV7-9 CASSGRAKNIQYF TGTGCCAGCAGCGGGCGTGCCAAAAACATTCAGTACTTC
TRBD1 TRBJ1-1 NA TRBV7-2 CASRWTGGGNTEAFF TGTGCCAGCAGGTGGACAGGAGGCGGGAACACTGAAGCTTTCTTT
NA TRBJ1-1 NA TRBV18 CASSTAGRGTEAFF TGTGCCAGCTCTACGGCAGGGCGAGGCACTGAAGCTTTCTTT
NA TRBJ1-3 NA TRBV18 CASSPNEVLAGNTIYF TGTGCCAGCTCACCAAACGAGGTCCTGGCTGGAAACACCATATATTTT
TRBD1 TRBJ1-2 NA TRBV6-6 CASSTRTGGVNYGYTF TGTGCCAGCAGCACCAGGACAGGGGGAGTTAACTATGGCTACACCTTC
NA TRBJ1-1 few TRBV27 CASTSGHSEAFF TGTGCCAGCACCTCGGGACATAGTGAAGCTTTCTTT
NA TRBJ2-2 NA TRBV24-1 CATSDSRVPDTGELFF TGTGCCACCAGTGATTCCCGCGTCCCCGACACCGGGGAGCTGTTTTTT
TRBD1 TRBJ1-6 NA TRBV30 CAWSQRPGTGRSPLHF TGTGCCTGGAGCCAAAGGCCCGGGACAGGGAGATCACCCCTCCACTTT
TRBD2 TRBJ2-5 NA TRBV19 CASRLAGVETQYF TGTGCCAGTAGACTAGCGGGAGTGGAGACCCAGTACTTC
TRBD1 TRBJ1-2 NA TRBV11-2 CASSPEGAGGYTF TGTGCCAGCAGCCCCGAGGGGGCAGGTGGCTACACCTTC
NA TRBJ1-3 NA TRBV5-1 CASSQGSGNTIYF TGCGCCAGCAGTCAGGGCTCTGGAAACACCATATATTTT
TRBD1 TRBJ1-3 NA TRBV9 CASSNGQGGNTIYF TGTGCCAGCAGCAACGGACAGGGGGGAAACACCATATATTTT
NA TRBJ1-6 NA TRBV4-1 CASRPDPRQAYSPLHF TGCGCCAGCAGACCTGATCCTCGACAGGCTTATTCACCCCTCCACTTT
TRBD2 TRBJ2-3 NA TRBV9 CASSYNSRGGTDTQYF TGTGCCAGCAGCTATAATAGTCGGGGAGGGACAGATACGCAGTATTTT
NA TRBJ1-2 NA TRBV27 CASSRPGNYGYTF TGTGCCAGCAGCCGGCCGGGGAACTATGGCTACACCTTC
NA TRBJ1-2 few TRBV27 CASSDGAARGYTF TGTGCCAGCAGTGATGGGGCAGCACGAGGCTACACCTTC
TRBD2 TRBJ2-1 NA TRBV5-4 CASSLGLAEKAAGFF TGTGCCAGCAGCTTGGGACTAGCGGAAAAGGCGGCGGGGTTCTTC
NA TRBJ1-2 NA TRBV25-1 CASSQGPSGYGYTF TGTGCCAGCAGCCAAGGTCCATCGGGCTATGGCTACACCTTC
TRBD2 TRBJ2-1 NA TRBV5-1 CASSLLAEEGEQFF TGCGCCAGCAGCTTACTAGCGGAGGAGGGTGAGCAGTTCTTC
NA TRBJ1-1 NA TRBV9 CASSVVGTLNTEAFF TGTGCCAGCAGCGTAGTGGGGACATTGAACACTGAAGCTTTCTTT
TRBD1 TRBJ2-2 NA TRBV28 CASTRDRETNTGELFF TGTGCCAGCACCAGGGACAGGGAGACAAACACCGGGGAGCTGTTTTTT
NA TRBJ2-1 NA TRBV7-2 CASSLRPSAHNEQFF TGTGCCAGCAGCTTGCGGCCGTCGGCTCACAATGAGCAGTTCTTC
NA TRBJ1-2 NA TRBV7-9 CASSLTSGTLAYGYTF TGTGCCAGCAGCTTAACGTCTGGGACACTGGCCTATGGCTACACCTTC
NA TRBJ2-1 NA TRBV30 CAWDRSITYNEQFF TGTGCCTGGGACAGATCGATAACCTACAATGAGCAGTTCTTC